The T cell receptor beta chain under discussion was sequenced for a study of cytomegalovirus exposure and HLA in healthy donors. Primers for the PCR totalled 60 Vbeta and 13 Jbeta. Using immunoSEQ multiplex PCR, the repertoire was profiled, and TCRdb retains in-frame clones only, with some absent. In the table there are over 150,000 clones, 81% of which are singletons. Germline values: CDR1 SGHTA, CDR2 FQGNSA. The CDR3 is 15 residues long. V was clipped by 4 bases and J by 5 bases, with 14 bases between them. This chain uses TRBV7-2 with TRBJ1-4, with D uncertain. The material sequenced was PBMCs. The source is a woman between 50 and 59 years old in good health and CMV-seronegative. CDR3 amino acids: CASSSNSGFNEKLFF. CDR3 bases: TGTGCCAGCAGCTCCAACTCGGGATTCAATGAAAAACTGTTTTTT.